The 6 T cell receptor beta chains given below trace back to one sample, sequenced in a study of blood T cell repertoires in COVID-19. TCRdb's table, derived via immunoSEQ multiplex PCR, lists solely in-frame clones and lacks some. The sample consists of 50,000 or so clones, about nine tenths of them appearing once. Source material: peripheral blood. The source is a man between 45 and 60 years old with active COVID-19.

The chain joins TRBV7-9 to TRBJ1-2, with D perhaps TRBD1 (6 bases). CDR1 and CDR2 from the germline V gene are SEHNR and FQNEAQ (reference sequence). V shed 4 bases and J shed 4 bases, with 10 bases lying between them. The CDR3 spans 13 residues. The DNA of the CDR3 is TGTGCCAGCAGCTCGACAGGAACCTATGGCTACACCTTC. Translation gives CASSSTGTYGYTF.

The chain has TRBV5-1 and TRBJ2-2; TRBD1 matches 7 bases. Per the germline V gene, CDR1 is SGHRS and CDR2 is YFSETQ. The V and J ends lost 6 bases and 0 bases, in that order; junction bases with no gene match: 5. This CDR3 is built from 15 residues. As DNA, the CDR3 is TGCGCCAGCAACATACAGGGGCCGAACACCGGGGAGCTGTTTTTT. This encodes CASNIQGPNTGELFF.

This clone came up once. V is TRBV2 and J is TRBJ2-5, with TRBD1 identical over 9 bases. CDR1 SNHLY and CDR2 FYNNEI come from the germline V gene. V lost 2 bases to trimming and J lost 3 bases; unmatched junction nucleotides: 4. This CDR3 contains 15 residues. CDR3 sequence: CASSEFTGGEETQYF. The CDR3 region has the DNA TGTGCCAGCAGTGAATTTACAGGGGGCGAAGAGACCCAGTACTTC. The variable domain in full, with the rest retrieved from reference TRBV2 and TRBJ2-5, is EPEVTQTPSHQVTQMGQEVILRCVPISNHLYFYWYRQILGQKVEFLVSFYNNEISEKSEIFDDQFSVERPDGSNFTLKIRSTKLEDSAMYFCASSEFTGGEETQYFGPGTRLLVL.

This sequence joins TRBV29-1 and TRBJ2-2; 10 nucleotides agree with TRBD2. The junction had 5 bases not matched to a gene; V was cut back by 5 bases and J by 5 bases. CDR1 and CDR2 from the germline V gene are SQVTM and ANQGSEA. There are 14 residues in the CDR3. CDR3 nucleotide sequence: TGCAGCGTTACTAGCGGGATCGGAACCGGGGAGCTGTTTTTT. It yields the protein CSVTSGIGTGELFF.

The chain couples TRBV14 to TRBJ2-1, with TRBD1 matching 8 bases. The CDR3 has 14 residues. The ends lost 4 bases at V and 7 bases at J; junction bases unmatched: 6. In germline, CDR1 is SGHDN, CDR2 FVKESK. CDR3 DNA sequence: TGTGCCAGCAGCCCCTGGACAGGGAGTAATGAGCAGTTCTTC. As protein: CASSPWTGSNEQFF.

The rearrangement uses TRBV5-1 and TRBJ2-1; no reliable D call. Trimming left V 3 bases short and J 5 bases short, with 9 bases between. CDR3 length equals 13 residues. The germline CDR1 and CDR2 sequences are SGHRS and YFSETQ. Here the CDR3 DNA reads TGCGCCAGCAGCTCCGGGTGGAACAATGAGCAGTTCTTC. Protein: CASSSGWNNEQFF. Using reference TRBV5-1 and TRBJ2-1 for the parts outside the CDR3, the full variable domain is KAGVTQTPRYLIKTRGQQVTLSCSPISGHRSVSWYQQTPGQGLQFLFEYFSETQRNKGNFPGRFSGRQFSNSRSEMNVSTLELGDSALYLCASSSGWNNEQFFGPGTRLTVL.